These 2 T cell receptor beta chains were sequenced from one sample in a study of CD8 T cells in ankylosing spondylitis. Notes on the study in general: It appeared that ankylosing spondylitis blood was characterized by a TCR beta motif of under ten highly homologous variants.

Their target antigens are unknown. TCRdb re-called the 5' RACE reads with MiXCR, one entry per CDR3 protein. The sample yields roughly 700,000 distinct CDR3 sequences, roughly 20% seen once. Sequencing was performed on blood, either unsorted or a sorted T cell fraction (not recorded which). The receptors come from a male donor with ankylosing spondylitis.

This clonotype was picked up a small number of times. This chain connects TRBV7-6 to TRBJ2-2; 14 nucleotides agree with TRBD2. After removal of 5 bases from V and 0 bases from J, the junction contained 5 bases not matched to a gene. Germline V gene sequence: CDR1 SGHVS, CDR2 FNYEAQ. This CDR3 is built from 18 residues. The CDR3 sequence is CASSGGLAGGPNTGELFF. CDR3 coding DNA: TGTGCCAGCAGCGGAGGACTAGCGGGGGGCCCGAACACCGGGGAGCTGTTTTTT. Full variable domain (remainder filled in from reference TRBV7-6 and TRBJ2-2): GAGVSQSPRYKVTKRGQDVALRCDPISGHVSLYWYRQALGQGPEFLTYFNYEAQQDKSGLPNDRFSAERPEGSISTLTIQRTEQRDSAMYRCASSGGLAGGPNTGELFFGEGSRLTVL.

This clonotype has a handful of counts. The chain recombines TRBV5-1 with TRBJ2-1, with a possible D match to TRBD2 (5 bases). V lost 5 bases to trimming and J lost 5 bases, with 20 bases between them. From germline, CDR1 is SGHRS and CDR2 YFSETQ. This CDR3 region has 16 residues. The CDR3 here is CASSPAPPPRDNEQFF. For the CDR3, the DNA is TGCGCCAGCAGTCCAGCGCCCCCGCCGAGGGACAATGAGCAGTTCTTC.